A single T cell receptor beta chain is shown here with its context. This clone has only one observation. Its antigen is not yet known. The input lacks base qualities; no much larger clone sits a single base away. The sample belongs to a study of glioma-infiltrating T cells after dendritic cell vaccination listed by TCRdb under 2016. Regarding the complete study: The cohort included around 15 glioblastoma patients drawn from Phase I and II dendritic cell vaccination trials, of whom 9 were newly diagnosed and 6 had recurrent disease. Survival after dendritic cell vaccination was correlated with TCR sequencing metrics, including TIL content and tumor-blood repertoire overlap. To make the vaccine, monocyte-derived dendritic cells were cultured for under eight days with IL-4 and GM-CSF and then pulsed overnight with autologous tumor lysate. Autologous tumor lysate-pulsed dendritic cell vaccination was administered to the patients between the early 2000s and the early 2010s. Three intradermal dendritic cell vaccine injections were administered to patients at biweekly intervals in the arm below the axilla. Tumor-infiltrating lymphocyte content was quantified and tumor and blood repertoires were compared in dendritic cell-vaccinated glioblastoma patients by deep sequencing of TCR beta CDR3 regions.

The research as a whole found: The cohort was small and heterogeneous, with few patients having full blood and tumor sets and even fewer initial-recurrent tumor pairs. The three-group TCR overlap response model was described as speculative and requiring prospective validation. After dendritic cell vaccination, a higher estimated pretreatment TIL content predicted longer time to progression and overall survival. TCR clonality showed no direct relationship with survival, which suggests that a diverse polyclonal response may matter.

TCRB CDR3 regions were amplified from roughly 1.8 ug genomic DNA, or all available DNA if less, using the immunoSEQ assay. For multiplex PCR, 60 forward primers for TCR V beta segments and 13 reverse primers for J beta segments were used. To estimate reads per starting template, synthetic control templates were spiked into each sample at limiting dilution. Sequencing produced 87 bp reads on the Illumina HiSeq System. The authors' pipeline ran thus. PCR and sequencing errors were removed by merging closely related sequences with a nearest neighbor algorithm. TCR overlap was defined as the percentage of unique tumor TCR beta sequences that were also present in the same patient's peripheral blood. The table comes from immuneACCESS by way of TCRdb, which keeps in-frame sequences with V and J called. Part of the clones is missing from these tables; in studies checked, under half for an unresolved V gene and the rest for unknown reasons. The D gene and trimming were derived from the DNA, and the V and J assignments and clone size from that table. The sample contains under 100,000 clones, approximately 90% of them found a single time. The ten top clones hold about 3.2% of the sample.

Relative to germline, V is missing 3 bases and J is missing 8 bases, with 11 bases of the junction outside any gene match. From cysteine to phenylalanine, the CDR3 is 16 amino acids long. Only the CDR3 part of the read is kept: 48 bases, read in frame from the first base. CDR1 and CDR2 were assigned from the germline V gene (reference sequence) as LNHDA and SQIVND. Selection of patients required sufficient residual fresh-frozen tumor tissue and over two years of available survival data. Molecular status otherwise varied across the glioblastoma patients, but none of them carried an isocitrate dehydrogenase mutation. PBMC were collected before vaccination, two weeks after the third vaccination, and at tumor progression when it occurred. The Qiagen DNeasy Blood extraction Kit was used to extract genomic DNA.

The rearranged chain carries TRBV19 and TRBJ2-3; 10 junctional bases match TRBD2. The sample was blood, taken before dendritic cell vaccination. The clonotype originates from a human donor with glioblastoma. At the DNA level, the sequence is TGTGCCAGTAGTATGGGACTAGCGAGCCTCCGGGGTACGCAGTATTTT. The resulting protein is CASSMGLASLRGTQYF.